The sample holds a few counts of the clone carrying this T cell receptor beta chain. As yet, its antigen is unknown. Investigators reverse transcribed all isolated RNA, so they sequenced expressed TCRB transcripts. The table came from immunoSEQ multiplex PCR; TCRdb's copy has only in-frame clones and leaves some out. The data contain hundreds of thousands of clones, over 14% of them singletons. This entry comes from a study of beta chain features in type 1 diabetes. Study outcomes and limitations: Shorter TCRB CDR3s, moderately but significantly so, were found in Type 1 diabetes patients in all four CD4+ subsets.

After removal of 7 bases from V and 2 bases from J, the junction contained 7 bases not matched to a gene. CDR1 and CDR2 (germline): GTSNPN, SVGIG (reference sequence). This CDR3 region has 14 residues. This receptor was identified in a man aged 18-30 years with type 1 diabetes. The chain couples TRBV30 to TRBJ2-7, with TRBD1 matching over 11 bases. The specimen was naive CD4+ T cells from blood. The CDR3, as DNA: TGTGCCTCGGACAGGGGGCGAATAGCCTACGAGCAGTACTTC. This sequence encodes CASDRGRIAYEQYF. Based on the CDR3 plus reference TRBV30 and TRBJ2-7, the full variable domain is SQTIHQWPATLVQPVGSPLSLECTVEGTSNPNLYWYRQAAGRGLQLLFYSVGIGQISSEVPQNLSASRPQDRQFILSSKKLLLSDSGFYLCASDRGRIAYEQYFGPGTRLTVT.